The 19 T cell receptor beta chains reported below all come from one sample, sequenced in a study of regulatory T cells in long-lasting Graves disease. HTBI primers from iRepertoire and Arm-PCR of CDR3 regions yielded the TCR beta libraries. Using its own MiXCR run on the multiplex PCR reads, TCRdb lists one record per CDR3 protein. The sample contains 400,000 to 550,000 distinct CDR3 sequences, around 15% of which appear only once. Time point indicated: newly diagnosed GD, antithyroid drugs for less than 3 months. From PBMCs, RNA was extracted and then used to make the TCR library. This same sample was also taken into another study, of T cells in Graves' hyperthyroidism and ophthalmopathy.

The sequencing here drew on peripheral blood mononuclear cells (PBMCs), taken at new diagnosis, from a patient treated with antithyroid drugs. These receptors came from a woman between 25 and 40 years old with Graves disease.

This clonotype was seen many times. The chain uses TRBV6-1 and TRBJ2-1; 8 nucleotides match TRBD2. Per the germline V gene, CDR1 is MNHNS and CDR2 is SASEGT. CDR3 length: 13 residues. V was clipped by 7 bases and J by 10 bases; unmatched bases: 9. The CDR3 nucleotides read TGTGCCAGCACGGAGCGGGAGCCGGGGGAGCAGTTCTTC. This encodes CASTEREPGEQFF.

This clonotype was observed many times. The chain joins TRBV2 to TRBJ1-5; 8 nucleotides agree with TRBD1. The CDR3 extends over 14 amino acids. Germline CDR1 and CDR2: SNHLY and FYNNEI. The V gene end was trimmed by 5 bases and the J gene end by 6 bases; junction bases not matched to a gene: 6. CDR3 sequence (DNA): TGTGCCAGCAGTCCAGGGGGCCGGGGTCAGCCCCAGCATTTT. It encodes CASSPGGRGQPQHF.

The rearrangement uses TRBV7-6 and TRBJ1-1; the match to TRBD1 covers 9 bases. The germline V gene encodes CDR1 SGHVS and CDR2 FNYEAQ. The CDR3 has 16 amino acids. The ends lost 2 bases at V and 1 base at J; junction bases unmatched: 5. For the CDR3, the DNA is TGTGCCAGCAGCTTAACCCCGGGACAGGGGAACACTGAAGCTTTCTTT. Protein product: CASSLTPGQGNTEAFF.

The chain recombines TRBV10-2 with TRBJ1-1, with D perhaps TRBD1 (5 bases). The germline V gene encodes CDR1 WSHSY and CDR2 SAAADI. V was pared by 3 bases and J by 8 bases, with 13 bases between. CDR3 length: 13 residues. CDR3: CASSDTGLQEAFF. CDR3 bases: TGCGCCAGCAGTGATACGGGGCTCCAAGAAGCTTTCTTT.

At least ten counts were recorded for this clonotype. This sequence joins TRBV20-1 and TRBJ2-3, with 7 bases aligning to TRBD2. After removal of 3 bases from V and 3 bases from J, the junction contained 9 bases not matched to a gene. This CDR3 has 15 residues. In germline, CDR1 is DFQATT, CDR2 SNEGSKA (reference sequence). This chain's CDR3 is CSASGGGSLTDTQYF. The CDR3 DNA follows: TGCAGTGCTAGCGGCGGGGGTTCCCTTACAGATACGCAGTATTTT.

This clonotype has at least ten counts. The rearrangement links TRBV28 to TRBJ1-2; tentatively, D is TRBD1 (5 bases). The CDR3 spans 14 residues. Trimming cost V 7 bases and J 7 bases, with 19 bases left between them. Germline values: CDR1 MDHEN, CDR2 SYDVKM. CDR3 sequence: CASNAFGGVVGYTF. The CDR3 nucleotides read TGTGCCAGCAATGCTTTTGGAGGGGTCGTTGGCTACACCTTC.

This clonotype was observed many times. The rearrangement links TRBV3-1 to TRBJ2-5; TRBD1 might be the D (7 bases). CDR1 is LGHDT, CDR2 YNNKEL, per germline (reference sequence). The CDR3 is 13 amino acids. With 3 bases removed from V and 7 bases from J, the gap between germline ends came to 12 bases. This chain's CDR3 is CASSQDRRGTQYF. In DNA, the CDR3 is TGTGCCAGCAGCCAGGACAGGCGGGGGACCCAGTACTTC.

This clonotype has just a few counts. This sequence joins TRBV6-9 and TRBJ1-2; no clear D gene. This CDR3 spans 14 amino acids. Trimming removed 3 bases from V and 6 bases from J, with 14 bases in between. The V gene's germline CDR1 is MNHGY and CDR2 SVAAGI. The CDR3 here is CASSYEGIADGYTF. CDR3 in DNA: TGTGCCAGCAGTTACGAAGGGATCGCGGATGGCTACACCTTC.

The chain is built from TRBV24-1 and TRBJ2-3, with D uncertain. The CDR3 covers 16 residues. Germline V gene sequence: CDR1 KGHDR, CDR2 SFDVKD. The V end lost 6 bases, the J end lost 4 bases, and 19 bases lay between the germline ends. DNA of the CDR3: TGTGCCACCAGTTCCCCGCGCAGTTTCCAGCCAGATACGCAGTATTTT. As protein: CATSSPRSFQPDTQYF.

CDR3 coding DNA: TGTGCCAGCAGCCAAGAAATGGGGACTAGCGGGAGGGTCCCCTCCTACGAGCAGTACTTC. Residues: CASSQEMGTSGRVPSYEQYF. The chain links TRBV3-1 to TRBJ2-7; 16 nucleotides match TRBD2. The CDR3 spans 20 residues. Per germline, CDR1 LGHDT and CDR2 YNNKEL (reference sequence). V shed 0 bases and J 0 bases; nucleotides not matched to a gene: 8.

The gene calls are TRBV20-1 and TRBJ1-2; D is unclear. Trimming removed 4 bases from V and 4 bases from J, with 13 bases in between. The CDR3 covers 13 residues. Germline values: CDR1 DFQATT, CDR2 SNEGSKA (reference sequence). The CDR3 region is CSAKKTDSYGYTF. CDR3 in DNA: TGCAGTGCTAAAAAGACGGATAGCTATGGCTACACCTTC.

This clonotype was counted between two and nine times. This chain links TRBV6-2 or TRBV6-3 with TRBJ1-2; D is unresolved. Trimming removed 5 bases from V and 6 bases from J, with 10 bases in between. Germline V lookup: CDR1 MNHEY, CDR2 SVGEGT. The CDR3 loop spans 12 amino acids. The CDR3 DNA sequence: TGTGCCAGCAGTGTGGCAGCAGATGGCTACACCTTC. Translating gives CASSVAADGYTF.

In this sample, this clonotype turned up many times. The rearrangement joins TRBV6-5 to TRBJ1-4; the D is unclear. There are 15 residues in the CDR3. The germline V gene has CDR1 MNHEY and CDR2 SVGAGI. V lost 4 bases and J 3 bases, leaving 12 bases between the germline ends. The CDR3 DNA follows: TGTGCCAGCAGTTTACCCGATCGGGCTAATGAAAAACTGTTTTTT. It specifies CASSLPDRANEKLFF.

In its sample, this clonotype was seen many times. The chain links TRBV25-1 to TRBJ2-3; 8 bases map to TRBD2. The CDR3 is 17 residues long. Germline CDR1 is MGHDK and CDR2 is SYGVNS. The V and J ends lost 4 bases and 5 bases, in that order; junction bases with no gene match: 14. CDR3 residues: CASSGTTKAGVIDTQYF. CDR3 coding DNA: TGTGCCAGCAGTGGGACTACTAAAGCGGGAGTCATAGATACGCAGTATTTT.

V is TRBV9 and J is TRBJ2-1; the match to TRBD2 covers 8 bases. V lost 3 bases, J lost 5 bases, and 7 bases stayed unmatched. From germline, CDR1 is SGDLS and CDR2 YYNGEE. CDR3 length equals 15 residues. CDR3 region: CASSGKREYDNEQFF. The CDR3 coding sequence is TGTGCCAGCAGCGGAAAGCGGGAGTACGACAATGAGCAGTTCTTC.

The chain employs TRBV27 and TRBJ2-1, with TRBD1 as a possible D gene (6 bases). Trimming left V 0 bases short and J 0 bases short, with 9 bases between. Germline V CDR1 and CDR2: MNHEY, SMNVEV (reference sequence). The CDR3 has 16 residues. In nucleotides, the CDR3 is TGTGCCAGCAGTTTATCGATAGGGGGCTCCTACAATGAGCAGTTCTTC. Its protein is CASSLSIGGSYNEQFF.

The chain is built from TRBV20-1 and TRBJ2-6, with unresolved D. Germline lookup yields CDR1 DFQATT and CDR2 SNEGSKA (reference sequence). This CDR3 contains 12 residues. V lost 3 bases and J lost 4, with 4 bases in between. CDR3 nucleotide sequence: TGCAGTGCTAGGGCGGGGGCCAACGTCCTGACTTTC. Amino acids: CSARAGANVLTF.

There are many counts of this clonotype. The J gene is TRBJ1-5, the V gene TRBV27, with D unclear. This CDR3 spans 15 amino acids. Germline V gene data show CDR1 as MNHEY and CDR2 as SMNVEV (reference sequence). V gave up 5 bases and J gave up 2 bases, with 13 bases separating them. CDR3 DNA: TGTGCCAGCAGTCTAGTGCCATCCCGCAATCAGCCCCAGCATTTT. Amino acid sequence: CASSLVPSRNQPQHF.

The table lists this clonotype with many counts. The rearrangement uses TRBV12-3 or TRBV12-4 and TRBJ1-4; D remains ambiguous. V lost 5 bases and J 8 bases, leaving 9 bases between the germline ends. This CDR3 comprises 12 residues. CDR3 DNA sequence: TGTGCCAGCAGTATAGGTCGCGAAAAACTGTTTTTT. Translated: CASSIGREKLFF.